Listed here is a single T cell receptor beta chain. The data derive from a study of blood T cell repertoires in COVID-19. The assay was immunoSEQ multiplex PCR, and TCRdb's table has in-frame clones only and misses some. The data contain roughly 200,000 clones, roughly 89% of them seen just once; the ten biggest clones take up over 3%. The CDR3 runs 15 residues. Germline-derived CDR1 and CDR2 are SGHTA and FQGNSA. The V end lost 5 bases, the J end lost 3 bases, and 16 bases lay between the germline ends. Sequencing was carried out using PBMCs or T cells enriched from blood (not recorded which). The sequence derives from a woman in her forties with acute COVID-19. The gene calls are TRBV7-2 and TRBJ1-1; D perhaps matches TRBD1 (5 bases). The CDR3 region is CASSPGGAGDTEAFF. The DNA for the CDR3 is TGTGCCAGCAGCCCTGGGGGTGCGGGGGACACTGAAGCTTTCTTT.